The text below deals with one TCR beta chain. Patients had blood sampled at baseline and again on cycle 4 day 1 and cycle 7 day 1. The data are from a study of OX40 agonist ivuxolimab in advanced cancers. The assay was immunoSEQ multiplex PCR, and TCRdb's table has in-frame clones only and misses some. The data show roughly 18,000 clones, around 82% seen once. Germline V gene sequence: CDR1 SGHTA, CDR2 FQGTGA. Trimming left V 2 bases short and J 0 bases short, with 23 bases between. The CDR3 is 20 amino acids. The material sequenced was CD4+ or CD8+ T cells sorted from blood, taken in a trial of the OX40 agonist ivuxolimab. This sequence originates from an adult with an advanced solid tumor such as melanoma, head and neck, liver or kidney cancer. This chain links TRBV7-3 with TRBJ2-4, with D unclear. CDR3 nucleotides: TGTGCCAGCAGCTTATATAGTCATCGGACGGATCGACTAGCCAAAAACATTCAGTACTTC. Residues: CASSLYSHRTDRLAKNIQYF. Supplemented by reference TRBV7-3 and TRBJ2-4, the full variable domain reads GAGVSQTPSNKVTEKGKYVELRCDPISGHTALYWYRQSLGQGPEFLIYFQGTGAADDSGLPNDRFFAVRPEGSVSTLKIQRTERGDSAVYLCASSLYSHRTDRLAKNIQYFGAGTRLSVL.